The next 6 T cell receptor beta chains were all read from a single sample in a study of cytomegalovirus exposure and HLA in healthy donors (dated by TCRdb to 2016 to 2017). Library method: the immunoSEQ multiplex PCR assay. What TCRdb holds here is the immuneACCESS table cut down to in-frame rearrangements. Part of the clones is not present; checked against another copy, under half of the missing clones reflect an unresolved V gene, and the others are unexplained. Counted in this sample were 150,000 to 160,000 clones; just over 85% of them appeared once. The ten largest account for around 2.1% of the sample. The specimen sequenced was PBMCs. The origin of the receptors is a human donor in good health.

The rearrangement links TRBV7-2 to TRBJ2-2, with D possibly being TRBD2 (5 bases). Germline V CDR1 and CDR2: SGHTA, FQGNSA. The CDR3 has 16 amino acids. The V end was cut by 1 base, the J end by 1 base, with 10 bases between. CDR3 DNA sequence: TGTGCCAGCAGCTTAGTGGGCGGGCTGAACACCGGGGAGCTGTTTTTT. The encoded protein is CASSLVGGLNTGELFF.

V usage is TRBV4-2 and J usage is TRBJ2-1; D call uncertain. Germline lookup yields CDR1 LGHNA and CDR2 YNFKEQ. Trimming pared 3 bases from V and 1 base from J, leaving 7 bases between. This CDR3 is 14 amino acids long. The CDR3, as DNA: TGTGCCAGCAGCCAGGGCCAGTCCTACAATGAGCAGTTCTTC. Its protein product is CASSQGQSYNEQFF.

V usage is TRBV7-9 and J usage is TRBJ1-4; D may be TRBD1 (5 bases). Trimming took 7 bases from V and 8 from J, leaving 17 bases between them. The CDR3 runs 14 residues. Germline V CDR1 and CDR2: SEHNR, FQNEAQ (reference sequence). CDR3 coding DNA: TGTGCCAGCAACCGTTTAGGGGATGGGGAAAAACTGTTTTTT. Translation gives CASNRLGDGEKLFF.

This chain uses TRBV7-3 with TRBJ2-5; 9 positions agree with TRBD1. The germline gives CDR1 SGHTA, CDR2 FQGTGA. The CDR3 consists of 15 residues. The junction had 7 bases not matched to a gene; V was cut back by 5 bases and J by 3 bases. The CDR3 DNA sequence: TGTGCCAGCAGCGCGACAGGGGGGACAAAAGAGACCCAGTACTTC. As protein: CASSATGGTKETQYF.

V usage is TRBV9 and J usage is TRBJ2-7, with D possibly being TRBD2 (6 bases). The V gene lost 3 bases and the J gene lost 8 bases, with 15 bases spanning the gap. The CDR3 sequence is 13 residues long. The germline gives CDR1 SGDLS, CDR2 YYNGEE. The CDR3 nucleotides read TGTGCCAGCAGCGGAGCGGGCGCCTTAAAGCAGTACTTC. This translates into CASSGAGALKQYF.

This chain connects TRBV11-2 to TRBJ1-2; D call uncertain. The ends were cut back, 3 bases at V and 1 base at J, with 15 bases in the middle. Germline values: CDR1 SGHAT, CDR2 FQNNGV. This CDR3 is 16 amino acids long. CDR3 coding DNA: TGTGCCAGCAGCTTGAGCCGTCGAGTATTTAACTATGGCTACACCTTC. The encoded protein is CASSLSRRVFNYGYTF.